This T cell receptor (beta chain) was observed in a study of blood T cell repertoires in COVID-19. V was clipped by 0 bases and J by 1 base, with 12 bases between them. CDR1 and CDR2 (germline): SGHDN, FVKESK. This CDR3 has 16 amino acids. Data came from immunoSEQ multiplex PCR; TCRdb stores just in-frame clones and leaves some out. The sample has some 160,000 clones, around 89% seen once; the top ten hold just over 3%. The chain has TRBV14 and TRBJ2-5; D might be TRBD1 (6 bases). The sequence was collected from a woman aged 55-69 years with active COVID-19. Sequencing input: peripheral blood. This CDR3 reads CASSQDWGQVQETQYF. CDR3 sequence (DNA): TGTGCCAGCAGCCAAGATTGGGGACAAGTCCAAGAGACCCAGTACTTC.